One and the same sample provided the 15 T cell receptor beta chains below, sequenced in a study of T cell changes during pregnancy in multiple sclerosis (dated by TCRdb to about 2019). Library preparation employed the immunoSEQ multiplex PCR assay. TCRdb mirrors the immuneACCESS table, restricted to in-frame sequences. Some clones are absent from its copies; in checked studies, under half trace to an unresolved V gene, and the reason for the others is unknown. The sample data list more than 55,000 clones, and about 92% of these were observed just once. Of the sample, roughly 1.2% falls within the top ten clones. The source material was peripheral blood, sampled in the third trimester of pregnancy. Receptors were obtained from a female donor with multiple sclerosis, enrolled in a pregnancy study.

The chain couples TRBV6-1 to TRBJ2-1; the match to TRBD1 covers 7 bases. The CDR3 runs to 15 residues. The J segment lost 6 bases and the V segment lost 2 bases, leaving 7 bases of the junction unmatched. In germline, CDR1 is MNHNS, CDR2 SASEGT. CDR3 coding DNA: TGTGCCAGCAGTGAACTCCCGGGACAGTTCAATGAGCAGTTCTTC. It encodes CASSELPGQFNEQFF.

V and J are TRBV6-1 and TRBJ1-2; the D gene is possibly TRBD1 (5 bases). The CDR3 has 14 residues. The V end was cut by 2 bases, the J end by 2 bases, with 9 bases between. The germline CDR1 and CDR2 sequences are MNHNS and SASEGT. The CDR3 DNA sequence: TGTGCCAGCAGTGAAAGGGGAGGGAACTATGGCTACACCTTC. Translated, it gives CASSERGGNYGYTF.

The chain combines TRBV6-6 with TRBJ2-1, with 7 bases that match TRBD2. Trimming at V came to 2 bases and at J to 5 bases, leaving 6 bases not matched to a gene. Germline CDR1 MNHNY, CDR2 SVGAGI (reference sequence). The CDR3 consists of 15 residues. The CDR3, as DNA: TGTGCCAGCAGTTACGGCGGGAGTAGGCACAATGAGCAGTTCTTC. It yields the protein CASSYGGSRHNEQFF.

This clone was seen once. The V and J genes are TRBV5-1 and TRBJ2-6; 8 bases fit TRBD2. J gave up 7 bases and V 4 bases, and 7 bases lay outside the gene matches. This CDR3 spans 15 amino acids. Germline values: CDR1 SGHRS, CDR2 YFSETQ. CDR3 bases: TGCGCCAGCAGCCCGGGGGGGGCAGTAGCCAACGTCCTGACTTTC. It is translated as CASSPGGAVANVLTF.

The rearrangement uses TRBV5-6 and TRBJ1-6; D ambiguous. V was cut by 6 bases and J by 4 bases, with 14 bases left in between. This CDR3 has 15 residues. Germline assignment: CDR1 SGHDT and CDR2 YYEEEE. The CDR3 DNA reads TGTGCCAGCACCAAGCCGAAAGCTTATAATTCACCCCTCCACTTT. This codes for CASTKPKAYNSPLHF.

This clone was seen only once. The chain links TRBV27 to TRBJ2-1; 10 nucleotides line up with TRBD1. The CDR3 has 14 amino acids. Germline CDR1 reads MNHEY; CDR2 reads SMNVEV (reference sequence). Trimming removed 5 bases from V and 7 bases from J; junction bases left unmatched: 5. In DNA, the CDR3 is TGTGCCAGCAGTCGGGACAGGGGATCGAATGAGCAGTTCTTC. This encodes CASSRDRGSNEQFF.

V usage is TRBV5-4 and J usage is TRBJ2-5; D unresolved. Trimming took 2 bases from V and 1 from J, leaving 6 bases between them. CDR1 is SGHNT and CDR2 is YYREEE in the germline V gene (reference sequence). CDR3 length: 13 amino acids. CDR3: CASSFFSQETQYF. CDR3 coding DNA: TGTGCCAGCAGCTTTTTCAGCCAAGAGACCCAGTACTTC. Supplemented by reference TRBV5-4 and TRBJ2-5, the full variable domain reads ETGVTQSPTHLIKTRGQQVTLRCSSQSGHNTVSWYQQALGQGPQFIFQYYREEENGRGNFPPRFSGLQFPNYSSELNVNALELDDSALYLCASSFFSQETQYFGPGTRLLVL.

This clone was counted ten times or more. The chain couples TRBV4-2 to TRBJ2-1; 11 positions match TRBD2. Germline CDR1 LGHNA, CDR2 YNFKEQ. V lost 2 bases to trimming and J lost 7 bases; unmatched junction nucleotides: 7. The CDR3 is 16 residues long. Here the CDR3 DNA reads TGTGCCAGCAGCCAAAATCTAGCGGGAGGTCTGAATGAGCAGTTCTTC. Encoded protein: CASSQNLAGGLNEQFF.

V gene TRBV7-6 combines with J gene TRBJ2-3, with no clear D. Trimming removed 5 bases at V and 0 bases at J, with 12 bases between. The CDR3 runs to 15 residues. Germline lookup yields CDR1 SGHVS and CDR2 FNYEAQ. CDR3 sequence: CASSPPAESTDTQYF. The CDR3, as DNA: TGTGCCAGCAGCCCCCCGGCGGAGAGCACAGATACGCAGTATTTT.

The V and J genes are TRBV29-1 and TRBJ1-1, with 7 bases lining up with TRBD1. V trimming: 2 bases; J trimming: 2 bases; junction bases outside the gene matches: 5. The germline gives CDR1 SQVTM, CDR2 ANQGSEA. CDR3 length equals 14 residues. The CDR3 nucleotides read TGCAGCGTTGAACCCTGGGACAGCAACACTGAAGCTTTCTTT. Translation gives CSVEPWDSNTEAFF.

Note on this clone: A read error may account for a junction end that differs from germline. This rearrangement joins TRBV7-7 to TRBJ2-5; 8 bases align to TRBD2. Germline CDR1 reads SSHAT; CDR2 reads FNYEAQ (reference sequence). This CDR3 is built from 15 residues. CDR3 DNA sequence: TGTGCTAGCAGCCAAGGACTAGCAAATCAAGAGACCCAGTACTTC. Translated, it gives CASSQGLANQETQYF.

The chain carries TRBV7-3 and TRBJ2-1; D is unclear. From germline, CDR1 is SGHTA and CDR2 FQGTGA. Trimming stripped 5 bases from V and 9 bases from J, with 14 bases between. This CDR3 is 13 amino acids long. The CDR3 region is CASSLHLEAEQFF. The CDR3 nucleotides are TGTGCCAGCAGCCTCCATCTAGAAGCTGAGCAGTTCTTC.

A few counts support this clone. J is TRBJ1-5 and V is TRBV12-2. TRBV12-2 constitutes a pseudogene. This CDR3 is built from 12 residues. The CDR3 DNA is TGTGCAAGTCGCTCCCGAGATGGGCCCCAGCATTTT. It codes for CASRSRDGPQHF.

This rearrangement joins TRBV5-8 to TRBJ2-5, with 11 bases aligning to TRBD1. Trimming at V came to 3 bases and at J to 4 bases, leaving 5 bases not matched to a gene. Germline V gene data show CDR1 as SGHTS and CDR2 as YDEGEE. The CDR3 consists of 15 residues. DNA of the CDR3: TGTGCCAGCAGCTCGGGGGACAGGGGGATAGAGACCCAGTACTTC. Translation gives CASSSGDRGIETQYF.

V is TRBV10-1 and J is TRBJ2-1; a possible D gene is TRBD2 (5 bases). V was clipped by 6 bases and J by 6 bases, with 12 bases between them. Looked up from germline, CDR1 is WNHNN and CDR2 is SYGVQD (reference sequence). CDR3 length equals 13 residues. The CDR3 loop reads CASSKLGVNEQFF. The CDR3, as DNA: TGCGCCAGCAGCAAACTAGGAGTCAATGAGCAGTTCTTC.